This T cell receptor (beta chain) was recorded in a study of CD8+CD57+ T cells in acquired aplastic anemia. As for the study in general: Sorted CD4+ and CD8+ cells yielded about 3 ug of DNA on average.

In patients chosen for sequencing, flow cytometry had shown CD8+CD57+ cell expansion. Among the patients, none had received any therapy at the time of blood sampling. To note about this clonotype: What it binds is unknown.

General observations from the study: With respect to CD8+ Simpson's diversity, patients and controls did not differ significantly.

CDR3 and TCR beta VDJ profiling relied on genomic DNA as the template. MiXCR, run by TCRdb on the reads, gives a single entry per CDR3 protein. Altogether about 180,000 distinct CDR3 sequences are present, less than 50% being singletons, with the ten largest covering 10% to 15%. The CDR3 runs 17 residues. Per germline, CDR1 SGHAT and CDR2 FQDESV (reference sequence). V shed 2 bases and J 10 bases; nucleotides not matched to a gene: 13. The sequenced material came from sorted CD4+, CD8+, or CD8+CD57+ T cells (not recorded which) from PBMCs. This rearrangement joins TRBV11-1 to TRBJ1-6; TRBD1 aligns across 8 bases. The clonotype was recovered from a human donor with aplastic anemia. CDR3 in amino acids: CASSLTRTGTFASPLHF. The CDR3 DNA is TGTGCCAGCAGCTTAACCCGGACAGGGACTTTTGCCTCACCCCTCCACTTT.